The next 22 T cell receptor beta chains were all read from a single sample in a study of shared clonotypes between healthy human individuals. Here immunoSEQ multiplex PCR was the method, and the copy in TCRdb shows in-frame clones only, minus some. The table shows roughly 1,500,000 clones, with under 99% occurring only once. Sequencing was done on a sample of naive CD4+ T cells sorted from blood. Subset denoted: CD45RA+ positively selected. The origin of the receptors is a man in his thirties or forties in good health.

V usage is TRBV7-9 and J usage is TRBJ1-4, with 9 positions matching TRBD1. Trimming cost V 5 bases and J 7 bases; bases outside gene matches: 8. There are 15 residues in the CDR3. Germline V gene lookup returns CDR1 SEHNR and CDR2 FQNEAQ (reference sequence). CDR3: CASSDWDRESEKLFF. The CDR3 coding sequence is TGTGCCAGCAGCGACTGGGACAGGGAGAGTGAAAAACTGTTTTTT. Using reference TRBV7-9 and TRBJ1-4 for the parts outside the CDR3, the full variable domain is DTGVSQNPRHKITKRGQNVTFRCDPISEHNRLYWYRQTLGQGPEFLTYFQNEAQLEKSRLLSDRFSAERPKGSFSTLEIQRTEQGDSAMYLCASSDWDRESEKLFFGSGTQLSVL.

V gene TRBV5-4 combines with J gene TRBJ2-1; 12 bases map to TRBD2. The germline V gene encodes CDR1 SGHNT and CDR2 YYREEE (reference sequence). V shed 4 bases, J shed 5 bases, and the junction held 13 bases outside the gene matches. This CDR3 comprises 18 residues. CDR3 bases: TGTGCCAGCAGCCCGGGACTAGCGGGTGGCCGCCCCGACAATGAGCAGTTCTTC. This codes for CASSPGLAGGRPDNEQFF.

This clone was recorded only once. Other DNA variants within this sample encode the same CDR3. The chain recombines TRBV7-8 with TRBJ2-7, with D hard to call. Germline-derived CDR1 and CDR2 are SGHVS and FQNEAQ. V was clipped by 0 bases and J by 1 base, with 4 bases between them. This CDR3 contains 13 residues. The CDR3 nucleotides read TGTGCCAGCAGCTTAGCTAGTTCCTACGAGCAGTACTTC. Protein: CASSLASSYEQYF.

J is TRBJ1-5 and V is TRBV30; TRBD1 matches at 7 bases. CDR3 length: 16 amino acids. Germline trimming cut 0 bases from V and 7 bases from J; bases unmatched to any gene: 12. Germline CDR1 is GTSNPN and CDR2 is SVGIG (reference sequence). The CDR3 bases are TGTGCCTGGAGTGTACATGGAGGGGGCGCGGGGCAGCCCCAGCATTTT. Translated, it gives CAWSVHGGGAGQPQHF. Full variable domain (outside the CDR3, taken from reference TRBV30 and TRBJ1-5): SQTIHQWPATLVQPVGSPLSLECTVEGTSNPNLYWYRQAAGRGLQLLFYSVGIGQISSEVPQNLSASRPQDRQFILSSKKLLLSDSGFYLCAWSVHGGGAGQPQHFGDGTRLSIL.

This sequence joins TRBV7-6 and TRBJ2-2, with TRBD2 as a possible D gene (5 bases). Trimming stripped 2 bases from V and 7 bases from J, with 8 bases between. The CDR3 loop spans 13 amino acids. The germline V gene encodes CDR1 SGHVS and CDR2 FNYEAQ. The DNA for the CDR3 is TGTGCCAGCAGCTTATTGAGCGGCGGGGAGCTGTTTTTT. Translating it yields CASSLLSGGELFF. Variable domain in full (rest from reference TRBV7-6 and TRBJ2-2): GAGVSQSPRYKVTKRGQDVALRCDPISGHVSLYWYRQALGQGPEFLTYFNYEAQQDKSGLPNDRFSAERPEGSISTLTIQRTEQRDSAMYRCASSLLSGGELFFGEGSRLTVL.

The rearrangement links TRBV10-3 to TRBJ2-1, with a tentative D call TRBD2 (5 bases). CDR3 length: 14 amino acids. Per germline, CDR1 ENHRY and CDR2 SYGVKD. V lost 7 bases and J 1 base, leaving 11 bases between the germline ends. CDR3 nucleotides: TGTGCCATCAAAGTGGGAGAGTCCTACAATGAGCAGTTCTTC. It yields the protein CAIKVGESYNEQFF.

This sequence joins TRBV11-2 and TRBJ2-7; D may be TRBD1 (6 bases). The CDR3 is 16 amino acids. Trimming left V 5 bases short and J 0 bases short, with 17 bases between. From germline, CDR1 is SGHAT and CDR2 FQNNGV. The CDR3 bases are TGTGCCAGCAGCACGAGGGGTCAGGGGAACTCCTACGAGCAGTACTTC. Its translation is CASSTRGQGNSYEQYF.

The CDR3 spells CASSAPLLAGLVNEQFF. CDR3 sequence (DNA): TGTGCCAGCAGTGCACCCTTACTAGCGGGACTGGTTAATGAGCAGTTCTTC. The J gene is TRBJ2-1, the V gene TRBV27, with TRBD2 matching over 10 bases. Trimming at V came to 5 bases and at J to 7 bases, leaving 14 bases not matched to a gene. Germline CDR1 and CDR2: MNHEY and SMNVEV (reference sequence). This CDR3 has 17 amino acids.

This clone appeared once. CDR3 in amino acids: CASSTGTSDSYEQYF. CDR3 nucleotide sequence: TGTGCCAGCAGCACTGGGACTAGCGACTCCTACGAGCAGTACTTC. The V call is TRBV7-6, the J call TRBJ2-7; 10 bases are shared with TRBD2. Trimming took 5 bases from V and 0 from J; bases not matched to a gene: 4. The length of the CDR3 is 15 residues. Germline assignment: CDR1 SGHVS and CDR2 FNYEAQ. Together with reference TRBV7-6 and TRBJ2-7, the CDR3 gives the full variable domain: GAGVSQSPRYKVTKRGQDVALRCDPISGHVSLYWYRQALGQGPEFLTYFNYEAQQDKSGLPNDRFSAERPEGSISTLTIQRTEQRDSAMYRCASSTGTSDSYEQYFGPGTRLTVT.

J is TRBJ2-5 and V is TRBV5-6, with D possibly matching TRBD2 (6 bases). V was shortened by 1 base and J by 1 base, with 11 bases between the two germline ends. The CDR3 has 15 residues. Germline V gene lookup returns CDR1 SGHDT and CDR2 YYEEEE. DNA of the CDR3: TGTGCCAGCAGCTTGCTGGGCGGGACCCAAGAGACCCAGTACTTC. Encoded protein: CASSLLGGTQETQYF.

The genes are TRBV6-6 and TRBJ2-7; the D gene could be TRBD1 or TRBD2 (5 bases each). Germline CDR1 MNHNY, CDR2 SVGAGI (reference sequence). The CDR3 covers 16 residues. V lost 0 bases and J 7 bases, leaving 19 bases between the germline ends. CDR3 region: CASSYSAGTATGEQYF. CDR3 coding DNA: TGTGCCAGCAGTTACTCGGCCGGGACGGCTACGGGGGAGCAGTACTTC.

The rearrangement uses TRBV9 and TRBJ2-4; maybe TRBD2 (6 bases). The germline gives CDR1 SGDLS, CDR2 YYNGEE. This CDR3 spans 16 amino acids. Trimming left V 0 bases short and J 0 bases short, with 10 bases between. CDR3 coding DNA: TGTGCCAGCAGCGTAGAGGCGGGACTAGCCAAAAACATTCAGTACTTC. Amino acids: CASSVEAGLAKNIQYF.

The chain links TRBV7-9 to TRBJ2-5; D possibly corresponds to TRBD1 (6 bases). The CDR3 covers 15 residues. The V gene's germline CDR1 is SEHNR and CDR2 FQNEAQ (reference sequence). Trimming took off 1 base at V and 5 bases at J, with 14 bases between the two ends. The DNA for the CDR3 is TGTGCCAGCAGCTTAGACGGTCAGGGGAGTGAGACCCAGTACTTC. Translated: CASSLDGQGSETQYF.

The count of this clone is one. V and J are TRBV27 and TRBJ2-5; 12 bases fit TRBD2. Germline V gives CDR1 MNHEY, CDR2 SMNVEV (reference sequence). CDR3 length: 19 residues. Trimming at V came to 4 bases and at J to 0 bases, leaving 12 bases not matched to a gene. The CDR3 region is CASSSIRTSGTLYQETQYF. In DNA, the CDR3 is TGTGCCAGCAGTTCTATACGGACTAGCGGGACTTTGTACCAAGAGACCCAGTACTTC.

This clone was detected only once. Here the CDR3 reads CASSQNLVEELFF. The CDR3 DNA reads TGCGCCAGCAGCCAAAATCTAGTCGAGGAGCTGTTTTTT. The chain is built from TRBV4-1 and TRBJ2-2; D gene unclear. This CDR3 has 13 residues. CDR1 MGHRA and CDR2 YSYEKL come from the germline V gene. The germline V and J ends were trimmed by 2 bases and 10 bases, with 11 bases remaining between them.

This chain connects TRBV9 to TRBJ2-2; 10 positions match TRBD2. V dropped 2 bases and J dropped 4; count of bases not matched to a gene: 5. This CDR3 contains 16 residues. Germline V gene data show CDR1 as SGDLS and CDR2 as YYNGEE. The CDR3 here is CASSVLAGVVTGELFF. DNA for the CDR3: TGTGCCAGCAGCGTGCTAGCGGGAGTTGTCACCGGGGAGCTGTTTTTT.

The CDR3 spells CASRRDRGKETQYF. The CDR3 nucleotides read TGTGCCAGCAGGAGGGACAGGGGGAAGGAGACCCAGTACTTC. The V gene is TRBV2, the J gene TRBJ2-5; 11 bases are shared with TRBD1. The CDR3 totals 14 residues. J was trimmed by 5 bases and V by 6 bases; bases with no gene match: 5. Germline CDR1 and CDR2: SNHLY and FYNNEI.

This sequence joins TRBV7-2 and TRBJ2-1; possibly TRBD1 for D (5 bases). The germline CDR1 and CDR2 sequences are SGHTA and FQGNSA. The CDR3 sequence is 14 residues long. Trimming took 6 bases from V and 3 from J, leaving 12 bases between them. This CDR3 is CASSGAGLYNEQFF. The CDR3 DNA reads as TGTGCCAGCAGTGGGGCAGGGCTCTACAATGAGCAGTTCTTC. The variable domain in full, completed from reference TRBV7-2 and TRBJ2-1, reads GAGVSQSPSNKVTEKGKDVELRCDPISGHTALYWYRQSLGQGLEFLIYFQGNSAPDKSGLPSDRFSAERTGGSVSTLTIQRTQQEDSAVYLCASSGAGLYNEQFFGPGTRLTVL.

This clone was seen a single time. V is TRBV5-1 and J is TRBJ1-2; D gene uncertain. The germline V and J ends were trimmed by 1 base and 6 bases, with 16 bases remaining between them. CDR3 length equals 15 residues. Germline lookup yields CDR1 SGHRS and CDR2 YFSETQ. This chain's CDR3 is CASSLQYPEGHGYTF. The CDR3 DNA is TGCGCCAGCAGCTTGCAGTACCCGGAAGGGCATGGCTACACCTTC. Based on the CDR3 plus reference TRBV5-1 and TRBJ1-2, the full variable domain is KAGVTQTPRYLIKTRGQQVTLSCSPISGHRSVSWYQQTPGQGLQFLFEYFSETQRNKGNFPGRFSGRQFSNSRSEMNVSTLELGDSALYLCASSLQYPEGHGYTFGSGTRLTVV.

The CDR3 DNA follows: TGTGCCAGCAGCTTGATTGGCGAAAACTATGGCTACACCTTC. Translating gives CASSLIGENYGYTF. V gene TRBV5-5 combines with J gene TRBJ1-2; D gene uncertain. This CDR3 has 14 amino acids. The V end was cut by 1 base, the J end by 2 bases, with 9 bases between. Germline CDR1 SGHKS, CDR2 YYEKEE (reference sequence).

CDR3 loop: CASSESTRAGEQYF. Here the CDR3 DNA reads TGCGCCAGCAGTGAGTCGACAAGGGCCGGGGAGCAGTACTTC. J is TRBJ2-7 and V is TRBV10-2; D unresolved. Trimming took off 0 bases at V and 7 bases at J, with 13 bases between the two ends. The germline V gene has CDR1 WSHSY and CDR2 SAAADI. This CDR3 has 14 residues.

J is TRBJ2-3 and V is TRBV4-3; TRBD2 matches at 12 bases. The junction had 12 bases not matched to a gene; V was cut back by 0 bases and J by 8 bases. Germline CDR1 LGHNA, CDR2 YSLEER. The CDR3 is 18 amino acids. The CDR3 nucleotides read TGCGCCAGCAGCCAAGATGCCCGACTAGCGGGAGAGGAGGGTACGCAGTATTTT. Translation: CASSQDARLAGEEGTQYF.